Following are 26 T cell receptor beta chains from one sample sequenced in a study of post-analysis software for immune sequencing data. Findings and limits, study-wide: Five or six TRBV segments, TRBV5-6, TRBV5-1 and TRBV20-1 among them, were found more frequent in patients than controls.

These receptors' targets are unknown. Researchers reported that TCR beta cDNA libraries carried unique molecular identifiers. TCRdb re-analysed the PCR reads in MiXCR, keeping a single row per CDR3 protein. The repertoire holds hundreds of thousands of distinct CDR3 sequences, just under 30% seen once, with approximately 0.6% in the top ten. Sequencing was done on a sample of blood. Receptors originate from a girl aged 5 to 17 with multiple sclerosis.

V gene TRBV18 combines with J gene TRBJ2-2, with 10 bases identical to TRBD2. The ends lost 4 bases at V and 4 bases at J; junction bases unmatched: 3. CDR1 is KGHSH, CDR2 LQKENI, per germline. This CDR3 comprises 15 residues. The CDR3 region is CASSQASGSTGELFF. The CDR3 DNA sequence: TGTGCCAGCTCACAGGCTAGCGGGAGCACCGGGGAGCTGTTTTTT.

This clonotype was seen more than once but under ten times. V usage is TRBV20-1 and J usage is TRBJ2-1; D is perhaps TRBD2 (5 bases). The CDR3 length is 11 residues. Trimming removed 7 bases from V and 8 bases from J, with 12 bases in between. Germline V lookup: CDR1 DFQATT, CDR2 SNEGSKA (reference sequence). This CDR3 reads CSVPYGDEQFF. CDR3 DNA sequence: TGCAGTGTGCCTTACGGGGATGAGCAGTTCTTC.

This sequence joins TRBV12-3 or TRBV12-4 and TRBJ1-5, with D tentatively TRBD1 (5 bases). The CDR3 spans 15 residues. V was pared by 7 bases and J by 9 bases, with 22 bases between. CDR3: CASKTGTVRDAPQHF. The CDR3 coding sequence is TGTGCCAGCAAGACCGGGACGGTGAGAGACGCGCCCCAGCATTTT.

This CDR3 reads CASSPISSGTQYF. The CDR3 DNA sequence: TGTGCCAGCAGTCCAATCTCCTCCGGGACCCAGTACTTC. The chain has TRBV6-5 and TRBJ2-5; D is undetermined. Germline loops: CDR1 MNHEY, CDR2 SVGAGI. V shed 5 bases and J shed 7 bases, with 14 bases lying between them. CDR3 length: 13 amino acids.

The chain couples TRBV7-9 to TRBJ1-1, with D unresolved. Per germline, CDR1 SEHNR and CDR2 FQNEAQ (reference sequence). V lost 5 bases, J lost 1 base, and 14 bases lay in between. This CDR3 region has 15 residues. The CDR3 bases are TGTGCCAGCAGCCCAGGCGGACGGAAGAACACTGAAGCTTTCTTT. Its protein product is CASSPGGRKNTEAFF.

Of note for this clonotype: A much larger clone is a single base away; this may be a read error. CDR3: CSGIPWQGREQFF. CDR3 nucleotide sequence: TGCAGCGGAATCCCTTGGCAGGGTCGTGAGCAGTTCTTC. This chain links TRBV29-1 with TRBJ2-1; D perhaps matches TRBD1 (5 bases). V lost 7 bases and J lost 9, with 19 bases in between. The CDR3 runs to 13 residues. Germline V gene lookup returns CDR1 SQVTM and CDR2 ANQGSEA.

This clonotype came up many times. The chain combines TRBV6-1 with TRBJ2-7; unclear D gene. The ends were cut back, 6 bases at V and 2 bases at J, with 5 bases in the middle. In germline, CDR1 is MNHNS, CDR2 SASEGT. The CDR3 loop spans 11 amino acids. In nucleotides, the CDR3 is TGTGCCAGCAGCGGTGCCTACGAGCAGTACTTC. It translates to CASSGAYEQYF.

The gene calls are TRBV27 and TRBJ1-4, with a possible D match to TRBD1 (5 bases). This CDR3 has 14 residues. The V gene's germline CDR1 is MNHEY and CDR2 SMNVEV (reference sequence). Trimming removed 2 bases at V and 6 bases at J, with 10 bases between. DNA for the CDR3: TGTGCCAGCAGTTTAGCAGGGATAGATGAAAAACTGTTTTTT. Translation: CASSLAGIDEKLFF.

This clonotype was seen once. The chain joins TRBV28 to TRBJ1-6, with D tentatively TRBD1 (6 bases). Looked up from germline, CDR1 is MDHEN and CDR2 is SYDVKM. V lost 7 bases and J 0 bases, leaving 22 bases between the germline ends. The CDR3 consists of 19 residues. The CDR3 here is CASTPRWGHQSSYNSPLHF. The CDR3 region has the DNA TGTGCCAGCACGCCTCGTTGGGGACACCAGAGCTCCTATAATTCACCCCTCCACTTT.

This chain links TRBV20-1 with TRBJ2-3; 9 bases are a match to TRBD2. Germline trimming cut 1 base from V and 1 base from J; bases unmatched to any gene: 9. CDR1 DFQATT and CDR2 SNEGSKA come from the germline V gene (reference sequence). CDR3 length equals 17 residues. The CDR3 reads CSARVYTSGPRTDTQYF. DNA of the CDR3: TGCAGTGCTAGAGTTTACACTAGCGGGCCGCGCACAGATACGCAGTATTTT.

The chain carries TRBV6-5 and TRBJ2-5, with 7 positions matching TRBD2. The CDR3 runs 14 residues. With 7 bases clipped from V and 4 bases from J, the junction kept 9 bases outside the gene matches. Germline CDR1 and CDR2: MNHEY and SVGAGI. CDR3 DNA: TGTGCCAGCACCGAAGCGGGATGGCGAGAGACCCAGTACTTC. It translates to CASTEAGWRETQYF.

V is TRBV20-1 and J is TRBJ2-1; 8 bases align to TRBD1. There are 14 residues in the CDR3. The ends lost 5 bases at V and 13 bases at J; junction bases unmatched: 16. CDR1 is DFQATT and CDR2 is SNEGSKA in the germline V gene (reference sequence). This chain's CDR3 is CSAGGQAYQETQFF. CDR3 nucleotide sequence: TGCAGTGCTGGGGGACAGGCGTACCAAGAGACCCAGTTCTTC.

This clonotype was counted only a few times. The chain combines TRBV20-1 with TRBJ2-3; possible D gene TRBD2, 5 bases. From germline, CDR1 is DFQATT and CDR2 SNEGSKA (reference sequence). V gave up 6 bases and J gave up 1 base, with 11 bases separating them. The CDR3 is 13 amino acids. CDR3 DNA: TGCAGTGCGTCCGGGGAACGCACAGATACGCAGTATTTT. Protein sequence: CSASGERTDTQYF.

This clonotype has more than one count but fewer than ten. The chain is built from TRBV6-1 and TRBJ1-5; no reliable D call. This CDR3 is built from 13 residues. V was pared by 2 bases and J by 6 bases, with 8 bases between. The V gene's germline CDR1 is MNHNS and CDR2 SASEGT. This CDR3 reads CASSESISQPQHF. CDR3 DNA sequence: TGTGCCAGCAGTGAAAGTATAAGTCAGCCCCAGCATTTT.

This sequence joins TRBV7-6 and TRBJ2-1; D is ambiguous. The DNA end favors TRBJ2-7, so the J call may be wrong. The length of the CDR3 is 16 residues. Germline loops: CDR1 SGHVS, CDR2 FNYEAQ. CDR3 residues: CASSLESSSSYNEQYF. Here the CDR3 DNA reads TGTGCCAGCAGCTTAGAGTCCAGTAGCTCCTACAATGAGCAGTACTTC.

The chain is built from TRBV3-1 and TRBJ1-6; 7 nucleotides line up with TRBD1. Germline loops: CDR1 LGHDT, CDR2 YNNKEL (reference sequence). J was trimmed by 10 bases and V by 0 bases; bases with no gene match: 6. There are 15 residues in the CDR3. For the CDR3, the DNA is TGTGCCAGCAGCCAAGATGGGGACAGACAATCACCCCTCCACTTT. Its protein product is CASSQDGDRQSPLHF.

CDR3 coding DNA: TGCAGTGCTAGAGGACTAGCGGGAGTCCGCAACGAGCAGTACTTC. This sequence encodes CSARGLAGVRNEQYF. The V and J genes are TRBV20-1 and TRBJ2-7; TRBD2 agrees at 12 bases. This CDR3 is built from 15 residues. V lost 1 base, J lost 5 bases, and 6 bases stayed unmatched. Germline CDR1 DFQATT, CDR2 SNEGSKA (reference sequence).

This chain links TRBV12-3 or TRBV12-4 with TRBJ1-2; 7 positions match TRBD1. V was pared by 4 bases and J by 3 bases, with 8 bases of the junction left unmatched. There are 15 residues in the CDR3. The CDR3 DNA follows: TGTGCCAGCAGTTCGACAGGGTTACGTGACTATGGCTACACCTTC. It translates to CASSSTGLRDYGYTF.

In its sample, this clonotype was seen a few times. The rearrangement joins TRBV6-6 to TRBJ2-7, with 7 positions matching TRBD2. This CDR3 region has 16 residues. CDR1 and CDR2 from the germline V gene are MNHNY and SVGAGI (reference sequence). V lost 6 bases, J lost 5 bases, and 16 bases stayed unmatched. CDR3 in amino acids: CASRHTGGGRQNEQYF. CDR3 nucleotides: TGTGCCAGCAGGCACACGGGGGGTGGTCGGCAAAACGAGCAGTACTTC.

This clonotype turned up a few times. V gene TRBV27 combines with J gene TRBJ2-5, with TRBD2 as a possible D gene (5 bases). V was cut by 6 bases and J by 2 bases, with 19 bases left in between. CDR3 length equals 16 residues. Germline CDR1 reads MNHEY; CDR2 reads SMNVEV (reference sequence). CDR3 bases: TGTGCCAGCAGCACCTGGTCGGCGGGCCTACAAGAGACCCAGTACTTC. Translated: CASSTWSAGLQETQYF.

This clonotype was detected a few times. This sequence joins TRBV7-9 and TRBJ1-4; D not certain. The CDR3 covers 14 residues. CDR1 SEHNR and CDR2 FQNEAQ come from the germline V gene (reference sequence). V was cut by 8 bases and J by 4 bases, with 14 bases left in between. The CDR3 DNA reads as TGTGCCAGCGGGTTGTCCAGCTTTAATGAAAAACTGTTTTTT. Translation gives CASGLSSFNEKLFF.

The chain joins TRBV6-1 to TRBJ2-1; maybe TRBD2 (5 bases). Trimming cost V 6 bases and J 2 bases, with 20 bases left between them. The CDR3 loop spans 17 amino acids. Germline V gives CDR1 MNHNS, CDR2 SASEGT. The DNA for the CDR3 is TGTGCCAGCAGCCCTTCTAGCTTTTCGGTGGCCTACAATGAGCAGTTCTTC. It codes for CASSPSSFSVAYNEQFF.

The chain recombines TRBV7-2 with TRBJ2-7; the D gene is possibly TRBD1 (5 bases). Between the trimmed V and J ends, which lost 3 bases and 1 base, there was a span of 10 bases. The CDR3 consists of 14 residues. CDR1 SGHTA and CDR2 FQGNSA come from the germline V gene. CDR3 sequence (DNA): TGTGCCAGCAGCTTCGGCAGGGAATCCTACGAGCAGTACTTC. As protein: CASSFGRESYEQYF.

In regard to this clonotype: This clone may be a read error of a much larger clone one base away. V is TRBV24-1 and J is TRBJ1-2; 7 bases line up with TRBD1. CDR1 is KGHDR and CDR2 is SFDVKD in the germline V gene. The CDR3 is 14 residues long. V trimming: 5 bases; J trimming: 8 bases; junction bases outside the gene matches: 10. CDR3 in DNA: TGTGCCACCAGTGCCGAGCGGGACAGAGAAGGCTACACCTTC. This codes for CATSAERDREGYTF.

This clonotype occurred a few times. The chain recombines TRBV20-1 with TRBJ1-4, with TRBD1 matching over 8 bases. V lost 5 bases, J lost 11 bases, and 7 bases stayed unmatched. The CDR3 extends over 12 amino acids. In germline, CDR1 is DFQATT, CDR2 SNEGSKA (reference sequence). CDR3 coding DNA: TGCAGTGCTGCTCGACAGGGGCAGAAACTGTTTTTT. This gives the protein CSAARQGQKLFF.

The chain has TRBV6-2 or TRBV6-3 and TRBJ2-6; D gene unclear. The CDR3 runs 15 residues. The V gene's germline CDR1 is MNHEY and CDR2 SVGEGT. V was trimmed by 2 bases and J by 2 bases, leaving 7 bases between them. The CDR3 here is CASSYEVAGANVLTF. DNA for the CDR3: TGTGCCAGCAGTTACGAGGTGGCTGGGGCCAACGTCCTGACTTTC.